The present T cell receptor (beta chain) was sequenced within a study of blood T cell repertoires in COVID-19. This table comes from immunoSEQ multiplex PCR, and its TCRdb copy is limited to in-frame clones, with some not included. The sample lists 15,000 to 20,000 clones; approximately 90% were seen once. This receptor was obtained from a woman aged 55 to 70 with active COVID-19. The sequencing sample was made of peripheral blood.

Written as DNA, the CDR3 is TGTGCCAGCACCCCCCAGGGACAGGGACCCTATGAGCAGTTCTTC. Amino acid sequence: CASTPQGQGPYEQFF. The chain couples TRBV27 to TRBJ2-1, with 9 bases fitting TRBD1. The junction had 12 bases not matched to a gene; V was cut back by 7 bases and J by 8 bases. Germline V gives CDR1 MNHEY, CDR2 SMNVEV (reference sequence). This CDR3 is 15 amino acids long.